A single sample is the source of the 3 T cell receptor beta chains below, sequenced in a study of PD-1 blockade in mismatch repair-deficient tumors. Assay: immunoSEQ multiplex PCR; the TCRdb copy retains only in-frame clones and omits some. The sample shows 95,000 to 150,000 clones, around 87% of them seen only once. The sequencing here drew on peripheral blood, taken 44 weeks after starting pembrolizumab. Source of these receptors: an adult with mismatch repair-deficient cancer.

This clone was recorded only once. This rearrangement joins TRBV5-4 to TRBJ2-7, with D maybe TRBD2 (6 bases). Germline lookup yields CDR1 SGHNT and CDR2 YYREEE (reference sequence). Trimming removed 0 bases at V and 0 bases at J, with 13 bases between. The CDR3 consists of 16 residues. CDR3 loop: CASSLAGAGLSYEQYF. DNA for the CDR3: TGTGCCAGCAGCTTGGCCGGAGCGGGCCTCTCCTACGAGCAGTACTTC.

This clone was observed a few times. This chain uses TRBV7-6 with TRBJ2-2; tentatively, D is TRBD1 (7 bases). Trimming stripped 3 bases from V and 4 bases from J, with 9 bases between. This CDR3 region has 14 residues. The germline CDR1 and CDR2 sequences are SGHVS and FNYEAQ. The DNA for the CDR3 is TGTGCCAGCAGCTTGGAGGGGGCCACCGGGGAGCTGTTTTTT. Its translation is CASSLEGATGELFF.

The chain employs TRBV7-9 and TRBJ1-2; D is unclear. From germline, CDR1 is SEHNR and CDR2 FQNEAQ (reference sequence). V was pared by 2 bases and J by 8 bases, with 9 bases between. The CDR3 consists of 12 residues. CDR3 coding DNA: TGTGCCAGCAGCTTATCAGGAATCGGCTACACCTTC. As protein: CASSLSGIGYTF.